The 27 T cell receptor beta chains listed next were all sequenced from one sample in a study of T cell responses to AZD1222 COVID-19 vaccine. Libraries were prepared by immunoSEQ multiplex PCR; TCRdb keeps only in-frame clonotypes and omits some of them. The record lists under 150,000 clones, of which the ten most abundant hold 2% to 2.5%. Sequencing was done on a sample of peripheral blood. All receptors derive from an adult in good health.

The CDR3 DNA reads TGTGCCAGCAGCCAAGATAGGACGGATCAGCCCCAGCATTTT. Amino acids: CASSQDRTDQPQHF. This chain connects TRBV4-2 to TRBJ1-5; D not resolved. The V end was cut by 0 bases, the J end by 5 bases, with 8 bases between. Germline V gives CDR1 LGHNA, CDR2 YNFKEQ. This CDR3 contains 14 residues.

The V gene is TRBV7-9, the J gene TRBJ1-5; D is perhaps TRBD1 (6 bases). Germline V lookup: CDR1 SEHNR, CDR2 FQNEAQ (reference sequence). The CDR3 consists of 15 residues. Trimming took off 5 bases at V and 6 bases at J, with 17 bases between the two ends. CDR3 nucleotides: TGTGCCAGCAGCCCGAGCGGGGGCCCCGGTCAGCCCCAGCATTTT. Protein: CASSPSGGPGQPQHF.

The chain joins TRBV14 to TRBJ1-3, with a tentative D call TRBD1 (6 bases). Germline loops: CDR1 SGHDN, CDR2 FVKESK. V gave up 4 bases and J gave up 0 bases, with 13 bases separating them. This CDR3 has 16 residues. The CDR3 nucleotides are TGTGCCAGCAGCCTACCGGACAGACCCTCTGGAAACACCATATATTTT. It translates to CASSLPDRPSGNTIYF.

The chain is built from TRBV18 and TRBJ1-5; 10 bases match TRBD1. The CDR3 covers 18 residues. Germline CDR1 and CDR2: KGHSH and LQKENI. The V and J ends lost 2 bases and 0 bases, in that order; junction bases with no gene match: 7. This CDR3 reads CASSPGGQGSFSNQPQHF. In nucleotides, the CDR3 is TGTGCCAGCTCACCAGGGGGACAGGGGTCCTTTAGCAATCAGCCCCAGCATTTT.

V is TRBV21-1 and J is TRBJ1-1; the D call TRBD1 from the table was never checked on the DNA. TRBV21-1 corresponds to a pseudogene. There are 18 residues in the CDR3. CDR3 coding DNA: TGTGCCAGCAGCAAACGGTCGTATCCGTCTCCGACAGACACTGAAGCTTTCTTT. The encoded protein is CASSKRSYPSPTDTEAFF.

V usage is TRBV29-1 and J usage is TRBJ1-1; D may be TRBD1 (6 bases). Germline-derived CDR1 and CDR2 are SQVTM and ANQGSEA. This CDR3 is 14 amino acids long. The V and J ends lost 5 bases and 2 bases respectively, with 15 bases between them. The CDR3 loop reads CSVCSGGGNTEAFF. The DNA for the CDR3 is TGCAGCGTTTGCTCTGGGGGGGGCAACACTGAAGCTTTCTTT.

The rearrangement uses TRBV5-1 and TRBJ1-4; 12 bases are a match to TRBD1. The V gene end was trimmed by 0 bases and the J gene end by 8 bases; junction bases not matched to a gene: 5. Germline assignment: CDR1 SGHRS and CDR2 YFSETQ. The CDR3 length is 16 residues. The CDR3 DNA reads TGCGCCAGCAGCTTGGGGGACAGGGGGCGTAGAGAAAAACTGTTTTTT. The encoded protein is CASSLGDRGRREKLFF.

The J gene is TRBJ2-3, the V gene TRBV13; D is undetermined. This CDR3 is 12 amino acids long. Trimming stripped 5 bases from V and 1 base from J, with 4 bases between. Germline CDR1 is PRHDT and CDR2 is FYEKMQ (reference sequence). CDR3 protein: CASSQRTDTQYF. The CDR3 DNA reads TGTGCCAGCAGCCAGCGCACAGATACGCAGTATTTT.

DNA for the CDR3: TGTGCCAGCTCACCGGTCGGAGGGGATGGGACCCAGTACTTC. Translated: CASSPVGGDGTQYF. The V gene is TRBV18, the J gene TRBJ2-5; a weak D match, TRBD2 (6 bases). This CDR3 has 14 residues. V was trimmed by 3 bases and J by 7 bases, leaving 15 bases between them. Germline CDR1 reads KGHSH; CDR2 reads LQKENI.

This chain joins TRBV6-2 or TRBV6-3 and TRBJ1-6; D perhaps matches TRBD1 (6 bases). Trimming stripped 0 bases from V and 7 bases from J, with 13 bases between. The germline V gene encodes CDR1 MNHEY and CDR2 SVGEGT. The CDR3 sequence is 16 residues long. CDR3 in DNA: TGTGCCAGCAGTTACTCGGGCAGGGGAGCGAATTCACCCCTCCACTTT. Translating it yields CASSYSGRGANSPLHF.

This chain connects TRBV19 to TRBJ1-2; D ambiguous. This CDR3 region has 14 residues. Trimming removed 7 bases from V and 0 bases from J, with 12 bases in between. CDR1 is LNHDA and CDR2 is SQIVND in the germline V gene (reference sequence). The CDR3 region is CASIRSGANYGYTF. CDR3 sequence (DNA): TGTGCCAGTATAAGGTCCGGGGCTAACTATGGCTACACCTTC.

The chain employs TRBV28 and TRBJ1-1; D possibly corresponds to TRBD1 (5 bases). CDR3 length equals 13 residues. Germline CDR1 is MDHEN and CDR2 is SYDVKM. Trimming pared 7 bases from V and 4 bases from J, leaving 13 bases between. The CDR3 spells CASKGVVVTEAFF. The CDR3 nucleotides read TGTGCCAGCAAAGGGGTCGTTGTCACTGAAGCTTTCTTT. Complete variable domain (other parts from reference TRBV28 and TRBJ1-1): DVKVTQSSRYLVKRTGEKVFLECVQDMDHENMFWYRQDPGLGLRLIYFSYDVKMKEKGDIPEGYSVSREKKERFSLILESASTNQTSMYLCASKGVVVTEAFFGQGTRLTVV.

The CDR3 sequence is CASSERGYSNQPQHF. For the CDR3, the DNA is TGTGCCAGTAGTGAGAGGGGCTATAGCAATCAGCCCCAGCATTTT. V is TRBV19 and J is TRBJ1-5; tentatively, D is TRBD1 (5 bases). This CDR3 has 15 amino acids. The V gene lost 5 bases and the J gene lost 0 bases, with 11 bases spanning the gap. Looked up from germline, CDR1 is LNHDA and CDR2 is SQIVND (reference sequence).

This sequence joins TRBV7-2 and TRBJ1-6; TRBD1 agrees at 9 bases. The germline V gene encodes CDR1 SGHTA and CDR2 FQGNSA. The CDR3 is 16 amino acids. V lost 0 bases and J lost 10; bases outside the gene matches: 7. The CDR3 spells CASSLASGTGTSPLHF. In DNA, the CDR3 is TGTGCCAGCAGCTTAGCCTCCGGGACAGGGACATCACCCCTCCACTTT.

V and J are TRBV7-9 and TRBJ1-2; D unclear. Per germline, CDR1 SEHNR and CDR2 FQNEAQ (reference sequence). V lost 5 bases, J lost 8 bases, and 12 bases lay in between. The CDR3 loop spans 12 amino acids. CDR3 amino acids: CASSPTLSGYTF. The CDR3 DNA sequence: TGTGCCAGCAGCCCTACTCTGAGCGGCTACACCTTC.

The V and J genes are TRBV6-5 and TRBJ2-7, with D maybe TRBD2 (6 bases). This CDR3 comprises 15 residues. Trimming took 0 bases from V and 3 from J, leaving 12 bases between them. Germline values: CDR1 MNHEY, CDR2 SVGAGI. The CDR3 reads CASSYSKWEDYEQYF. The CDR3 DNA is TGTGCCAGCAGTTACTCGAAGTGGGAGGACTACGAGCAGTACTTC.

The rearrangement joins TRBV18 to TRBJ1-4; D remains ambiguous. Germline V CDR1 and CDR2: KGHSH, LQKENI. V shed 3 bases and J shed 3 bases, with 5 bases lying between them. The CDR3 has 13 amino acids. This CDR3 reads CASSPEPNEKLFF. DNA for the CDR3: TGTGCCAGCTCACCTGAGCCTAATGAAAAACTGTTTTTT. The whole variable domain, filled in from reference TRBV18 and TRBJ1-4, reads NAGVMQNPRHLVRRRGQEARLRCSPMKGHSHVYWYRQLPEEGLKFMVYLQKENIIDESGMPKERFSAEFPKEGPSILRIQQVVRGDSAAYFCASSPEPNEKLFFGSGTQLSVL.

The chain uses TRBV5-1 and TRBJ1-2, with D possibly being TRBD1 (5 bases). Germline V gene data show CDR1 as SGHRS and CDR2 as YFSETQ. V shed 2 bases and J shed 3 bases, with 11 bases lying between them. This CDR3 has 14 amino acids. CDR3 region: CASSLLGTDYGYTF. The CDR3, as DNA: TGCGCCAGCAGCTTACTAGGGACTGACTATGGCTACACCTTC.

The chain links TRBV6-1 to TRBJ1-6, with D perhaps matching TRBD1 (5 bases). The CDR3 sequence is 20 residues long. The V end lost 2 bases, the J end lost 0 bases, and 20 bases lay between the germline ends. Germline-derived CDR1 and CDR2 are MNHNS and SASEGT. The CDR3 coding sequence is TGTGCCAGCAGTGAACGAGGGGTGTTAAGGTTGAGCTCCTATAATTCACCCCTCCACTTT. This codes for CASSERGVLRLSSYNSPLHF.

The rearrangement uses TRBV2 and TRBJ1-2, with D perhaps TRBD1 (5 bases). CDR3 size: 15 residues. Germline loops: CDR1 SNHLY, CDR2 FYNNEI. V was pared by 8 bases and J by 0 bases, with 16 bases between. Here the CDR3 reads CASDPTQVANYGYTF. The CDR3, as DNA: TGTGCCAGCGACCCGACACAGGTAGCTAACTATGGCTACACCTTC.

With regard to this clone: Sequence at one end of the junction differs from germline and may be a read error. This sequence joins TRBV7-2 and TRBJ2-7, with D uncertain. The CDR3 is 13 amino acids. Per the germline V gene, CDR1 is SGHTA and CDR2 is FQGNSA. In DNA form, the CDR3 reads TGTGCCAGCAGCTCCCCGGACGGCCCCGTGAGGAACTTC. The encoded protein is CASSSPDGPVRNF.

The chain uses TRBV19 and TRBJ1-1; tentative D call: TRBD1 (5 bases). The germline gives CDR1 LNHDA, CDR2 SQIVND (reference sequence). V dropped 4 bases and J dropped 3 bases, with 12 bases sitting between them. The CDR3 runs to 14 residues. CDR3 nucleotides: TGTGCCAGTAGTACGACAGCTTGGGACACTGAAGCTTTCTTT. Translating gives CASSTTAWDTEAFF.

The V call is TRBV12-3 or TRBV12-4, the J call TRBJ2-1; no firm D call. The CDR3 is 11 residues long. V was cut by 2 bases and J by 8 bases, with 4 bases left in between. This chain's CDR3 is CASSLRDEQFF. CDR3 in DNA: TGTGCCAGCAGTTTAAGGGATGAGCAGTTCTTC.

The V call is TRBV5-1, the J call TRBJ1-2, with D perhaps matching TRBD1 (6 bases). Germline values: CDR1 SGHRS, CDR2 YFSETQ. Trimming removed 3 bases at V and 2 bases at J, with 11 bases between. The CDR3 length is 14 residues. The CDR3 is CASSSKGGNYGYTF. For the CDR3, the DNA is TGCGCCAGCAGCTCAAAGGGGGGCAACTATGGCTACACCTTC.

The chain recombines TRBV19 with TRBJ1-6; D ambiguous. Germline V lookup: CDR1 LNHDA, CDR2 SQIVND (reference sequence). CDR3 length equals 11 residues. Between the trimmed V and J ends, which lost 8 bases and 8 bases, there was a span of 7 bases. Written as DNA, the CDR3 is TGTGCCAGTGGGTATTATTCACCCCTCCACTTT. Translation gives CASGYYSPLHF.

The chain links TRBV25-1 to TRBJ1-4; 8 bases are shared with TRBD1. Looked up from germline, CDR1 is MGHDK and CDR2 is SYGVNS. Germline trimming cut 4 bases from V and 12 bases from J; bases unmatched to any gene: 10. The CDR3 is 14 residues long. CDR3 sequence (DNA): TGTGCCAGCAGTGTGACAGGGGCCGCATCCGAACTGTTTTTT. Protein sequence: CASSVTGAASELFF.

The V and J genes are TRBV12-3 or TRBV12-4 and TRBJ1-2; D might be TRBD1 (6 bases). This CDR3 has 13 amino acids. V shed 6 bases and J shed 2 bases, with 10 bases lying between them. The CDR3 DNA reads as TGTGCCAGCAGCCCCACAGGGAACTATGGCTACACCTTC. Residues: CASSPTGNYGYTF.